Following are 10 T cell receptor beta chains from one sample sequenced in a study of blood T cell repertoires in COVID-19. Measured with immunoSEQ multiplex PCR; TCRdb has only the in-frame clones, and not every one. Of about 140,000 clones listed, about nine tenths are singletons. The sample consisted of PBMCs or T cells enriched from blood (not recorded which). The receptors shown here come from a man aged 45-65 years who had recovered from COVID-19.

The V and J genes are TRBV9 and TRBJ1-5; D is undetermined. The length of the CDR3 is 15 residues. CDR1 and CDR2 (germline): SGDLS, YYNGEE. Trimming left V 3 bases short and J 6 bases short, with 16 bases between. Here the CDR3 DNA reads TGTGCCAGCAGCGGCGGGTCCCTGGAGGGTCAGCCCCAGCATTTT. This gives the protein CASSGGSLEGQPQHF.

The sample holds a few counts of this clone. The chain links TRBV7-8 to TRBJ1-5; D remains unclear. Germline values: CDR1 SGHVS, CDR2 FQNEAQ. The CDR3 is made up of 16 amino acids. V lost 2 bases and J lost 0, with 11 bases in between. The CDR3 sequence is CASSLRETYSNQPQHF. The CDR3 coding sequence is TGTGCCAGCAGCTTAAGAGAGACATATAGCAATCAGCCCCAGCATTTT.

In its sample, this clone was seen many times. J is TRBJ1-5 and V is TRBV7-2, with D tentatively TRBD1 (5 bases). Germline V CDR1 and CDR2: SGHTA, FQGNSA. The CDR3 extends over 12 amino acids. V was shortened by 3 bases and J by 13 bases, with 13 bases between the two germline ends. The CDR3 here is CASSFLGQGQHF. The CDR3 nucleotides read TGTGCCAGCAGCTTCCTAGGTCAGGGTCAGCATTTT.

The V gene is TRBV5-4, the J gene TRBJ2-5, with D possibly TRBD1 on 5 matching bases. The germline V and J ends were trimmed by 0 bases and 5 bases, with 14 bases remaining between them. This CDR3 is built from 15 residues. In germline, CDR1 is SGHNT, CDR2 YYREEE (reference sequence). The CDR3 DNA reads TGTGCCAGCAGCTTGGTTGGCCGACAGTCGGAGACCCAGTACTTC. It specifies CASSLVGRQSETQYF.

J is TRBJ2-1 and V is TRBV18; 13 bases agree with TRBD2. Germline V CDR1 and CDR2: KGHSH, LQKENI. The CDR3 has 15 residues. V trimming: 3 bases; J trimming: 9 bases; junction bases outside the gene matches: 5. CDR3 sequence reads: CASSPGTSGDSEQFF. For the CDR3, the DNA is TGTGCCAGCTCACCCGGGACTAGCGGGGATAGTGAGCAGTTCTTC.

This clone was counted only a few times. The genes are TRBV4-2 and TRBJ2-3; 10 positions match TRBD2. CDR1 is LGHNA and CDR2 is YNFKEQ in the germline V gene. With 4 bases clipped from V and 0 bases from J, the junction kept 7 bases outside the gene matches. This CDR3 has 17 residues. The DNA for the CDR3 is TGTGCCAGCAGCCCCTTAAGCGGGGGGGCTAGCACAGATACGCAGTATTTT. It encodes CASSPLSGGASTDTQYF.

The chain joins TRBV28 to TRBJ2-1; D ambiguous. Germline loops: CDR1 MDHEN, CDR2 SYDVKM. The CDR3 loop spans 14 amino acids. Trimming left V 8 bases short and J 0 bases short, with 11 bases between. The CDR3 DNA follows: TGTGCCAGCGGCGAGAACTACTCCTACAATGAGCAGTTCTTC. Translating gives CASGENYSYNEQFF.

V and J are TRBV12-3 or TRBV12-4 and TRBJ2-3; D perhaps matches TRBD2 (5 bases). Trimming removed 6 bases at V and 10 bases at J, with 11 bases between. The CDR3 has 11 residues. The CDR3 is CASSLKEAQYF. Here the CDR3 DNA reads TGTGCCAGCAGCCTCAAGGAGGCGCAGTATTTT.

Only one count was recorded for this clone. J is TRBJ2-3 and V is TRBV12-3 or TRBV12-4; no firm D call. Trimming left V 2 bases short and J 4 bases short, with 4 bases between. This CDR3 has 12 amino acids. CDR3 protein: CASSLPSDTQYF. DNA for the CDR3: TGTGCCAGCAGTTTACCGTCAGATACGCAGTATTTT.

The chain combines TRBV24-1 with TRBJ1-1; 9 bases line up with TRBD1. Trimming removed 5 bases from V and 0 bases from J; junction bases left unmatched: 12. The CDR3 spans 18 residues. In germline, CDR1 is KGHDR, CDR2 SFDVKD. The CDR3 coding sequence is TGTGCCACCAGTGCGGGGAGGGGGACAGGGAGTATGAACACTGAAGCTTTCTTT. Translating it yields CATSAGRGTGSMNTEAFF.